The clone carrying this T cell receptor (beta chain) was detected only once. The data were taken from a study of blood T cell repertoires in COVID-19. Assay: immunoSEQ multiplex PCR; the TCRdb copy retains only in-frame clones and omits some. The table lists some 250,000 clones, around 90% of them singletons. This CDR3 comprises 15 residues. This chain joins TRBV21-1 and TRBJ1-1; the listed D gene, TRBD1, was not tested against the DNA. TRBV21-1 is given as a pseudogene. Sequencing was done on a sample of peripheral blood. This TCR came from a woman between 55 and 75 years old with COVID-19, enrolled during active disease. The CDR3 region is CASSKARQGHTEAFF. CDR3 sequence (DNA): TGTGCCAGCAGCAAAGCGCGCCAGGGGCACACTGAAGCTTTCTTT.